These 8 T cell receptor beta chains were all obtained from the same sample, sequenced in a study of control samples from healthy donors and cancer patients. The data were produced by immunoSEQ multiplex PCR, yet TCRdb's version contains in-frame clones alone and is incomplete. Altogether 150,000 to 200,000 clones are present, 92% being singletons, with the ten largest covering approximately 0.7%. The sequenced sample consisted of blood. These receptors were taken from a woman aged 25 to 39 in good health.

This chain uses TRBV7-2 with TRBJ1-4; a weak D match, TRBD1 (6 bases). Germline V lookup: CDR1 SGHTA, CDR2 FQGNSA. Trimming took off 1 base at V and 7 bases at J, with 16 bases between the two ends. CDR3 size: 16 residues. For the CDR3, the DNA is TGTGCCAGCAGCTTAGGGGTTGGGGGGCTAGGTGAAAAACTGTTTTTT. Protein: CASSLGVGGLGEKLFF.

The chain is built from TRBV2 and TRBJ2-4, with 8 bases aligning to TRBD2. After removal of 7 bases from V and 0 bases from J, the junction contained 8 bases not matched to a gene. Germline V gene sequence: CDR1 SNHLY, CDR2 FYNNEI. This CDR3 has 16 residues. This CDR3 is CASNREGTLAKNIQYF. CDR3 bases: TGTGCCAGCAATCGGGAGGGGACCCTAGCCAAAAACATTCAGTACTTC.

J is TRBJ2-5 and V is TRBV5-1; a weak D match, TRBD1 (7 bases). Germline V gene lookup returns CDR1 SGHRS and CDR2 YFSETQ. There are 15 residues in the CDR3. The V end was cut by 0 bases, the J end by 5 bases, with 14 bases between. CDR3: CASSLGPQGRETQYF. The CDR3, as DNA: TGCGCCAGCAGCTTGGGGCCACAGGGGAGGGAGACCCAGTACTTC.

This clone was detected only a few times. This CDR3 is CASSRDRRYYGYTF. The CDR3 DNA follows: TGTGCCAGCTCCAGGGACAGGCGATACTATGGCTACACCTTC. The chain recombines TRBV7-2 with TRBJ1-2; TRBD1 agrees at 8 bases. J gave up 3 bases and V 8 bases, and 8 bases lay outside the gene matches. Germline V gene lookup returns CDR1 SGHTA and CDR2 FQGNSA. CDR3 length equals 14 residues.

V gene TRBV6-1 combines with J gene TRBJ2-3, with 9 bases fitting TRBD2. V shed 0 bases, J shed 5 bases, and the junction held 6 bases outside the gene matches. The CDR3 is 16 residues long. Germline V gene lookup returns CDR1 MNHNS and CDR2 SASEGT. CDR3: CASSEAAGGPEDTQYF. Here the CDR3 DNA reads TGTGCCAGCAGTGAAGCGGCGGGAGGGCCAGAAGATACGCAGTATTTT.

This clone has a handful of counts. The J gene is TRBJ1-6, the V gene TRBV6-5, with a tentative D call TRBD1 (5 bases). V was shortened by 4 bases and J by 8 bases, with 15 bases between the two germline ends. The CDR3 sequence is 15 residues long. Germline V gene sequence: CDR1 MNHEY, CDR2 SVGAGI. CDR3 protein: CASSSGGDRYSPLHF. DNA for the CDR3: TGTGCCAGCAGTTCGGGGGGTGATCGGTATTCACCCCTCCACTTT.

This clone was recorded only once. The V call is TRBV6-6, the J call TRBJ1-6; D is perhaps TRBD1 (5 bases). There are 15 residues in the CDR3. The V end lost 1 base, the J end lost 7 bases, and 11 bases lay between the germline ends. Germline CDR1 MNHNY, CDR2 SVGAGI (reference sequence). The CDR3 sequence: CASSYFRASNSPLHF. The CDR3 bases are TGTGCCAGCAGTTACTTCAGGGCTTCAAATTCACCCCTCCACTTT.

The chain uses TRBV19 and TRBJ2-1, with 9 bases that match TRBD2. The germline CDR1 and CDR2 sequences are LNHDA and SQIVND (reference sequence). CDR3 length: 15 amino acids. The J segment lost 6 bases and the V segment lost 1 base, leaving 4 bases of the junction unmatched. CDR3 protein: CASSIVAGVVNEQFF. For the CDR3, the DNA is TGTGCCAGTAGTATAGTAGCGGGAGTTGTCAATGAGCAGTTCTTC.